This TCR beta chain was sequenced in a study of CD8 T cells in Susac syndrome. Study details: Among the Susac syndrome patients sequenced, over five had active disease and about eight were in remission.

The ends lost 8 bases at V and 8 bases at J; junction bases unmatched: 12. The germline V gene has CDR1 KGHDR and CDR2 SFDVKD. The CDR3 is made up of 17 amino acids. Random-hexamer reverse transcription was applied to about 0.45 to 1 ug RNA. MiXCR was run by TCRdb on the immunoSEQ multiplex PCR reads, yielding one entry per CDR3 protein. The sample holds about 140,000 distinct CDR3 sequences, approximately 96% seen once. Study-level findings and limits: When the CD4+ T cell repertoires of patients with Susac syndrome were examined, they did not show any clonal expansion. The number of individuals included in the study's TCR sequencing and HLA analysis was acknowledged as relatively small.

As concerns this clonotype: Its antigen is not identified.

This clonotype originated in a human donor with Susac syndrome. The source material was CD4+ T cells from PBMCs. This rearrangement joins TRBV24-1 to TRBJ1-6, with 12 bases that match TRBD1. CDR3 DNA sequence: TGTGCCACCAACCGGGACAGGGGGCGTAATTTCTATTCACCCCTCCACTTT. Amino acid sequence: CATNRDRGRNFYSPLHF.